The 6 T cell receptor beta chains reported below all come from one sample, sequenced in a study of vaccination effects on CD4 cells after COVID-19. ViraFEST expansion of antigen-specific CD4+ T cells with viral peptide pools preceded sequencing. Isolating CD4+ T cells followed more than 9 days of culture. Participants were given two doses of BNT162b2 or mRNA-1273 vaccine. Their specific antigens are unknown. Assay used: immunoSEQ multiplex PCR; TCRdb lists only in-frame clones, some missing. The data show about 38,000 clones, 82% seen once. This sample comprised CD4+ T cells from PBMCs cultured with HCoV-NL63 spike peptides, obtained after COVID-19 vaccination. These receptors came from a human donor who received a COVID-19 vaccine. Some clones in this sample may be carry-over from other donors' samples.

This rearrangement joins TRBV6-4 to TRBJ2-3; D is undetermined. Trimming pared 2 bases from V and 1 base from J, leaving 4 bases between. The germline V gene encodes CDR1 MRHNA and CDR2 SNTAGT. CDR3 length: 13 residues. The CDR3 region is CASSDGGTDTQYF. The CDR3 bases are TGTGCCAGCAGTGACGGGGGCACAGATACGCAGTATTTT.

Regarding this clone: A junction end diverges from the germline sequence, so it may reflect a read error. The CDR3: CASSNSGATNEKLFF. CDR3 sequence (DNA): TGTGCCAGCAGTAACTCAGGTGCAACTAATGAAAAACTGTTTTTT. The V gene is TRBV6-6, the J gene TRBJ1-4; D is undetermined. This CDR3 comprises 15 residues. In germline, CDR1 is MNHNY, CDR2 SVGAGI (reference sequence).

The genes are TRBV5-5 and TRBJ1-1; TRBD1 agrees at 11 bases. The CDR3 has 14 amino acids. Germline trimming cut 4 bases from V and 2 bases from J; bases unmatched to any gene: 1. CDR1 and CDR2 (germline): SGHKS, YYEKEE (reference sequence). The CDR3 DNA follows: TGTGCCAGCAGCCGGACAGGGGGCAACACTGAAGCTTTCTTT. This encodes CASSRTGGNTEAFF.

The chain recombines TRBV29-1 with TRBJ2-1, with 11 bases matching TRBD2. With 8 bases clipped from V and 1 base from J, the junction kept 16 bases outside the gene matches. The CDR3 length is 18 residues. CDR1 is SQVTM, CDR2 ANQGSEA, per germline. CDR3 bases: TGCAGCATGCGTCTAGCGGGGGGCCGCTTGGGGTCCTACAATGAGCAGTTCTTC. This codes for CSMRLAGGRLGSYNEQFF.

The chain recombines TRBV9 with TRBJ1-4; D possibly corresponds to TRBD1 (5 bases). The CDR3 runs to 14 residues. Germline lookup yields CDR1 SGDLS and CDR2 YYNGEE. With 4 bases removed from V and 8 bases from J, the gap between germline ends came to 15 bases. The CDR3 loop is CASSTDPREEKLFF. The CDR3 nucleotides read TGTGCCAGCAGCACTGACCCCAGGGAAGAAAAACTGTTTTTT.

This clone was picked up one time. The genes are TRBV7-8 and TRBJ2-1; maybe TRBD1 (5 bases). The length of the CDR3 is 15 residues. Between the trimmed V and J ends, which lost 0 bases and 1 base, there was a span of 7 bases. The V gene's germline CDR1 is SGHVS and CDR2 FQNEAQ. CDR3 sequence reads: CASSLATASYNEQFF. The CDR3 DNA reads as TGTGCCAGCAGCTTAGCGACAGCTTCCTACAATGAGCAGTTCTTC.